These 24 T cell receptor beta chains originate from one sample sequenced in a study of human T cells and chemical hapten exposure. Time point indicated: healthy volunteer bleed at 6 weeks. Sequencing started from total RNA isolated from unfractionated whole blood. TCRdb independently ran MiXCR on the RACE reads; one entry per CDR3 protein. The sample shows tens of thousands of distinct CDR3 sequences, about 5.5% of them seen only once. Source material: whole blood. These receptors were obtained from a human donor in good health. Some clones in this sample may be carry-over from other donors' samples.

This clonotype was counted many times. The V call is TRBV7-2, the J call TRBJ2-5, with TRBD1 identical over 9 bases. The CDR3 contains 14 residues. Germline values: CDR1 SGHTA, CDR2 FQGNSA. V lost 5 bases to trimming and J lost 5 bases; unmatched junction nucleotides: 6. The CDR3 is CASSPDRGGETQYF. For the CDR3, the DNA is TGTGCCAGCAGCCCGGACAGGGGAGGGGAGACCCAGTACTTC.

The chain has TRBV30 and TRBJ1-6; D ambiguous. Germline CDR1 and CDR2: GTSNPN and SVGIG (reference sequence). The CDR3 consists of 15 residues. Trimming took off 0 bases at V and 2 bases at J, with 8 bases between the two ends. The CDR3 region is CAWSVLDPYNSPLHF. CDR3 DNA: TGTGCCTGGAGTGTACTGGACCCCTATAATTCACCCCTCCACTTT.

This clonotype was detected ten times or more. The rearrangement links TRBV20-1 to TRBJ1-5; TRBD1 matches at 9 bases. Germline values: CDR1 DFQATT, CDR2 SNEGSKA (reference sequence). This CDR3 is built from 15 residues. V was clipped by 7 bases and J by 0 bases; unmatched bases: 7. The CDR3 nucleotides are TGCAGTGTGGGGGGACAGGGCCATAGCAATCAGCCCCAGCATTTT. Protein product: CSVGGQGHSNQPQHF.

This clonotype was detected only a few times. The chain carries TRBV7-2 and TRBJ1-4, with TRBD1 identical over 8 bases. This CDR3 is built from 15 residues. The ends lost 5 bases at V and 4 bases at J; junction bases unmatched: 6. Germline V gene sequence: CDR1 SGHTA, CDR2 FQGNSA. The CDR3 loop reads CASSAGTGYNEKLFF. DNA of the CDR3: TGTGCCAGCAGCGCCGGGACAGGATATAATGAAAAACTGTTTTTT.

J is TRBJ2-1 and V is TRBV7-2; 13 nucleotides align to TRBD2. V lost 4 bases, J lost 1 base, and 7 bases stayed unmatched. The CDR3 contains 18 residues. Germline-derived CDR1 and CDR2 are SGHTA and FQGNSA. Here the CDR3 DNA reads TGTGCCAGCAGCTCCCCCACTAGCGGGGGGGCATCCTACAATGAGCAGTTCTTC. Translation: CASSSPTSGGASYNEQFF.

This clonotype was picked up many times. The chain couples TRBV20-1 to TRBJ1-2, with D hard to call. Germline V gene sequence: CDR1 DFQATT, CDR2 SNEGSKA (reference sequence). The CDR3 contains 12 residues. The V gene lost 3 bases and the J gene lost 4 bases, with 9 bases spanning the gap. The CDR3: CSASEEAYGYTF. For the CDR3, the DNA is TGCAGTGCTAGTGAGGAGGCCTATGGCTACACCTTC.

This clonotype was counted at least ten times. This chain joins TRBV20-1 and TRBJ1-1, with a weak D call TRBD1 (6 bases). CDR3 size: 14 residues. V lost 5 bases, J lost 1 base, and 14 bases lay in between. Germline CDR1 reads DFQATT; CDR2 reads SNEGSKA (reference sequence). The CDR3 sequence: CSAGHGTTNTEAFF. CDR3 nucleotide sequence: TGCAGTGCTGGCCACGGGACAACGAACACTGAAGCTTTCTTT.

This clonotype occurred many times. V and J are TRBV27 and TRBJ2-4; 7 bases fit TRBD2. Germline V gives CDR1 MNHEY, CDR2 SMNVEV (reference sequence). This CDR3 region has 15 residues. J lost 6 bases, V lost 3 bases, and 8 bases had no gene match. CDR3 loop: CASSLSAGEANIQYF. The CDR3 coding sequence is TGTGCCAGCAGTTTGAGTGCGGGAGAAGCAAACATTCAGTACTTC.

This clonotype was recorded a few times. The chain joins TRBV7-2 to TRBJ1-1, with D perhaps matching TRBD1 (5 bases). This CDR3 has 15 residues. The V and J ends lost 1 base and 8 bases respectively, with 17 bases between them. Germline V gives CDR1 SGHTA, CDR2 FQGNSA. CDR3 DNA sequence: TGTGCCAGCAGCTTAGATGGAGGGGCCGGGGCGGAAGCTTTCTTT. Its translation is CASSLDGGAGAEAFF.

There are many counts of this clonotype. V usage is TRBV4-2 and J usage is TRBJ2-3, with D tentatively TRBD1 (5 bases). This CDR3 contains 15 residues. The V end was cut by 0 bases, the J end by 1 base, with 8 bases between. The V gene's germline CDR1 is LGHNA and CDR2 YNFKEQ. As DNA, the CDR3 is TGTGCCAGCAGCCAAGACAGGGCCCGCACAGATACGCAGTATTTT. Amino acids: CASSQDRARTDTQYF.

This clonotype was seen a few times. CDR3 in amino acids: CSVEGNLGEPQHF. In DNA form, the CDR3 reads TGCAGCGTTGAAGGAAACCTCGGGGAGCCCCAGCATTTT. The gene calls are TRBV29-1 and TRBJ1-5; D is undetermined. Trimming removed 1 base at V and 8 bases at J, with 12 bases between. Germline-derived CDR1 and CDR2 are SQVTM and ANQGSEA. The CDR3 consists of 13 residues.

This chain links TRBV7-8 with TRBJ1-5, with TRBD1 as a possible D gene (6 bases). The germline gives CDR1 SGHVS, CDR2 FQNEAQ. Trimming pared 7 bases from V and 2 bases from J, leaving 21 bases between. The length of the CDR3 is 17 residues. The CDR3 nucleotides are TGTGCCAGCACCCCCTTGGGGGGCACTAACCGCAATCAGCCCCAGCATTTT. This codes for CASTPLGGTNRNQPQHF.

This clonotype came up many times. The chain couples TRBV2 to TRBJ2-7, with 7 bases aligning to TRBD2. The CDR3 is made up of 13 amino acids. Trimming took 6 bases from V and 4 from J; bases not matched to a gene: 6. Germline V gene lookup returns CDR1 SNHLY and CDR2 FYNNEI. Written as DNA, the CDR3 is TGTGCCAGCAGGGGGGAGGGAGAATACGAGCAGTACTTC. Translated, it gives CASRGEGEYEQYF.

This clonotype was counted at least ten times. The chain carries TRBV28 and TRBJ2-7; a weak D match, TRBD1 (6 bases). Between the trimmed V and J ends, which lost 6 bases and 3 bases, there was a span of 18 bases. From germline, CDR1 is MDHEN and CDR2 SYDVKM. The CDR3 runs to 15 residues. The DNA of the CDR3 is TGTGCCAGCAGCCTCCGGGCAGGGGCCCACTACGAGCAGTACTTC. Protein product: CASSLRAGAHYEQYF.

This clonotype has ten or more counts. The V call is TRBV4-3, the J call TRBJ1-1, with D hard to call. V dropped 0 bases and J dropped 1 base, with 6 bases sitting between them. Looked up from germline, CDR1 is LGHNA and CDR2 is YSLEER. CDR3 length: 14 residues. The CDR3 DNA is TGCGCCAGCAGCCAAGATGAGGGGAACACTGAAGCTTTCTTT. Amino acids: CASSQDEGNTEAFF.

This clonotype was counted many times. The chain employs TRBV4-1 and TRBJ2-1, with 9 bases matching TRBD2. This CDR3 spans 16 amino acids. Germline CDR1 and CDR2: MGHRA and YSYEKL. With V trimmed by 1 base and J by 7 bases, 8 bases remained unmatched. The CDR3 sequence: CASSQGGSGRKNEQFF. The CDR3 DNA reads TGCGCCAGCAGCCAAGGCGGTAGCGGGAGAAAAAATGAGCAGTTCTTC.

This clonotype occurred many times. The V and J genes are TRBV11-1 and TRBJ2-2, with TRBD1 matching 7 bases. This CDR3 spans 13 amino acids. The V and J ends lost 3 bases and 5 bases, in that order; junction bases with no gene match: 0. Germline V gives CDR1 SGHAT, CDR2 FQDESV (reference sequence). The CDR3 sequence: CASSLTGTGELFF. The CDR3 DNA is TGTGCCAGCAGCTTGACAGGGACCGGGGAGCTGTTTTTT.

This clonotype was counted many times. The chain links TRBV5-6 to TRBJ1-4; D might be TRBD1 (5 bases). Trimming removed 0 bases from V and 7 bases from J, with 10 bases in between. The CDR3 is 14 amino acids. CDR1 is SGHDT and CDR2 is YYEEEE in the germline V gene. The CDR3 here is CASSLAGQGEKLFF. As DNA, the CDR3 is TGTGCCAGCAGCTTGGCTGGGCAGGGTGAAAAACTGTTTTTT.

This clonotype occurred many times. The CDR3 sequence: CASRNSGSRVETQYF. The DNA for the CDR3 is TGTGCCAGCCGCAACAGCGGGAGTCGGGTGGAGACCCAGTACTTC. The V gene is TRBV6-5, the J gene TRBJ2-5; 8 bases fit TRBD2. Germline V gives CDR1 MNHEY, CDR2 SVGAGI. This CDR3 has 15 residues. Trimming took 8 bases from V and 5 from J; bases not matched to a gene: 13.

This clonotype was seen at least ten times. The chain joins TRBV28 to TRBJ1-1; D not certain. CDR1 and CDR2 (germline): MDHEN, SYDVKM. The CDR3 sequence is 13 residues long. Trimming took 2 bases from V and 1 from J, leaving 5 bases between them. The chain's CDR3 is CASSLVRNTEAFF. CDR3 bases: TGTGCCAGCAGTTTAGTCCGGAACACTGAAGCTTTCTTT. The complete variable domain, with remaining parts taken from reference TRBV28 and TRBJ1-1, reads DVKVTQSSRYLVKRTGEKVFLECVQDMDHENMFWYRQDPGLGLRLIYFSYDVKMKEKGDIPEGYSVSREKKERFSLILESASTNQTSMYLCASSLVRNTEAFFGQGTRLTVV.

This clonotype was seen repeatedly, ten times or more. The CDR3 bases are TGTGCCAGCAGCTTGGAGGGGGTTAGCTCCTACGAGCAGTACTTC. Residues: CASSLEGVSSYEQYF. This sequence joins TRBV5-5 and TRBJ2-7; TRBD1 might be the D (6 bases). The V end was cut by 0 bases, the J end by 0 bases, with 10 bases between. There are 15 residues in the CDR3. The V gene's germline CDR1 is SGHKS and CDR2 YYEKEE (reference sequence).

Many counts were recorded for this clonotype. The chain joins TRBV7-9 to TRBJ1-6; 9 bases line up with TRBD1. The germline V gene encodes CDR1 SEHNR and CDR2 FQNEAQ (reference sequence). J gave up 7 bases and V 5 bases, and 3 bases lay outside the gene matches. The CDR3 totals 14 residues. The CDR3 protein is CASSRGQGNSPLHF. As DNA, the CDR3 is TGTGCCAGCAGCCGGGGACAGGGAAATTCACCCCTCCACTTT.

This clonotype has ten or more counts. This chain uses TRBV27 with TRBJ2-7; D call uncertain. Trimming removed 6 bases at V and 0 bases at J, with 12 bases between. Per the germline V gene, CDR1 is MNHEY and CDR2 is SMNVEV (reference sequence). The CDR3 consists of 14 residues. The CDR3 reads CASRLGQTSYEQYF. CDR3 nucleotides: TGTGCCAGCAGATTAGGGCAGACCTCCTACGAGCAGTACTTC.

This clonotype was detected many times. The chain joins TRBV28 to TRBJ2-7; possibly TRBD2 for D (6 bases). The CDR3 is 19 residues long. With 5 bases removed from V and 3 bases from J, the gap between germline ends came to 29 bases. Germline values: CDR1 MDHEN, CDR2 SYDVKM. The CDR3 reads CASSLHPLFSASVRYEQYF. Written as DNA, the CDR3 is TGTGCCAGCAGTCTCCATCCCCTGTTTTCGGCTAGCGTACGCTACGAGCAGTACTTC.